The 11 T cell receptor beta chains below all came from one sample that was sequenced in a study of blood T cells in healthy people across ages. PCR was performed a second time for about 6 to 12 cycles using a sample-barcoded 5' primer and a J-beta primer mix. TCRdb used MiXCR to reprocess the 5' RACE reads, holding one entry per CDR3 protein. There are about 1.4 million distinct CDR3 sequences in the sample; almost 60% occur only once, and 5.5% to 8% lies in the top ten. Sequencing was performed on blood. The receptors originated from a man aged 18-30 years in good health.

This chain connects TRBV21-1 to TRBJ1-1; the table assigns TRBD1, which was not confirmed against the DNA. TRBV21-1 is given as a pseudogene. The CDR3 runs to 15 residues. The DNA of the CDR3 is TGTGCCAGCAGCATCCCGGGACAGGCGTACACTGAAGCTTTCTTT. Amino acid sequence: CASSIPGQAYTEAFF.

With respect to this clonotype: One end of the junction fails to match germline, which may point to a read error. The chain combines TRBV4-1 with TRBJ2-7; D gene uncertain. The length of the CDR3 is 13 residues. From germline, CDR1 is MGHRA and CDR2 YSYEKL. The CDR3 DNA sequence: TGTGCCAGCAGCCAGGTCTACTCCTACGAGCAGTACTTC. It translates to CASSQVYSYEQYF.

The chain links TRBV6-5 to TRBJ1-2; D might be TRBD1 (5 bases). Germline V gene sequence: CDR1 MNHEY, CDR2 SVGAGI. With 6 bases removed from V and 0 bases from J, the gap between germline ends came to 17 bases. The CDR3 spans 16 residues. In nucleotides, the CDR3 is TGTGCCAGCAGACTTAAGAACAGGCCGCCTAACTATGGCTACACCTTC. This sequence encodes CASRLKNRPPNYGYTF.

This clonotype was detected once. The V call is TRBV20-1, the J call TRBJ2-4; D remains ambiguous. The better agreement between TRBJ2-7 and the DNA end casts doubt on the J call. Germline CDR1 reads DFQATT; CDR2 reads SNEGSKA (reference sequence). The CDR3 runs to 13 residues. This chain's CDR3 is CSARATQSYEQYF. CDR3 sequence (DNA): TGCAGTGCTAGGGCGACACAGAGCTACGAGCAGTACTTC.

This chain uses TRBV20-1 with TRBJ1-2; tentatively, D is TRBD1 (6 bases). Germline CDR1 is DFQATT and CDR2 is SNEGSKA (reference sequence). V lost 0 bases to trimming and J lost 4 bases, with 9 bases between them. The CDR3 runs to 13 residues. Here the CDR3 reads CSARDMGAYGYTF. In DNA, the CDR3 is TGCAGTGCTAGAGATATGGGGGCCTATGGCTACACCTTC.

The chain has TRBV12-3 or TRBV12-4 and TRBJ2-1, with 8 nucleotides matching TRBD1. CDR3 size: 12 residues. V lost 4 bases to trimming and J lost 13 bases; unmatched junction nucleotides: 6. CDR3 sequence (DNA): TGTGCCAGCAGTTCAACCGGGACAGGTCAGTTCTTC. Encoded protein: CASSSTGTGQFF.

The chain has TRBV9 and TRBJ2-3; no firm D call. The CDR3 runs to 12 residues. The V gene lost 1 base and the J gene lost 9 bases, with 9 bases spanning the gap. The germline CDR1 and CDR2 sequences are SGDLS and YYNGEE. CDR3 sequence (DNA): TGTGCCAGCAGCGTACCGAGAAGGACGCAGTATTTT. It yields the protein CASSVPRRTQYF.

This clonotype was picked up a small number of times. The chain has TRBV29-1 and TRBJ2-7; 7 nucleotides align to TRBD1. Germline V gives CDR1 SQVTM, CDR2 ANQGSEA. CDR3 length: 12 amino acids. Trimming removed 6 bases from V and 5 bases from J; junction bases left unmatched: 7. CDR3 nucleotide sequence: TGCAGCGTCATCTACAGGGGAAACGAGCAGTACTTC. This codes for CSVIYRGNEQYF.

The chain employs TRBV29-1 and TRBJ2-2, with a tentative D call TRBD1 (5 bases). Trimming cost V 3 bases and J 0 bases, with 5 bases left between them. CDR1 is SQVTM and CDR2 is ANQGSEA in the germline V gene. There are 13 residues in the CDR3. CDR3 in DNA: TGCAGCGTTGAGACAGCGAACACCGGGGAGCTGTTTTTT. It yields the protein CSVETANTGELFF.

The rearrangement uses TRBV6-5 and TRBJ1-1; 7 bases agree with TRBD1. The CDR3 is 14 residues long. CDR1 MNHEY and CDR2 SVGAGI come from the germline V gene. Losses at the gene ends were 4 bases for V and 4 bases for J; bases not matched to a gene: 6. The CDR3: CASSSVNRGTEAFF. Written as DNA, the CDR3 is TGTGCCAGCAGTTCCGTTAACAGGGGCACTGAAGCTTTCTTT.

In this sample, this clonotype turned up a few times. The V and J genes are TRBV5-1 and TRBJ2-3; D unresolved. The V gene lost 3 bases and the J gene lost 2 bases, with 19 bases spanning the gap. Germline loops: CDR1 SGHRS, CDR2 YFSETQ. CDR3 size: 17 residues. The CDR3: CASSSSRAYPDTDTQYF. The DNA for the CDR3 is TGCGCCAGCAGCTCGTCTCGGGCTTATCCTGACACAGATACGCAGTATTTT. Combining the CDR3 with reference TRBV5-1 and TRBJ2-3 gives the whole variable domain KAGVTQTPRYLIKTRGQQVTLSCSPISGHRSVSWYQQTPGQGLQFLFEYFSETQRNKGNFPGRFSGRQFSNSRSEMNVSTLELGDSALYLCASSSSRAYPDTDTQYFGPGTRLTVL.